This T cell receptor (beta chain) derives from a study of blood T cell repertoires in COVID-19. In the study overall: Acute and convalescent COVID-19 specimens originated in the United States, Italy and Spain.

Original processing methods: It was from reference gene primer amplification that nucleated cell counts were estimated. The method was immunoSEQ multiplex PCR; TCRdb's version includes in-frame clones alone and lacks a portion of them. That table furnishes V, J and clone size, whereas the DNA furnished D and trimming. The top ten clones hold more than 9% of a sample with approximately 300,000 clones, 85% to 90% of them seen once. Cohort 3 donors were reported recovered after two negative PCRs, clearance, or symptom resolution. Germline V gene sequence: CDR1 MDHEN, CDR2 SYDVKM. The CDR3 spans 15 residues. V was pared by 3 bases and J by 4 bases, with 6 bases of the junction left unmatched.

The TCR originated in a woman under 30 who had recovered from COVID-19. The J gene is TRBJ2-1, the V gene TRBV28; 7 bases match TRBD1. Source material: PBMCs or T cells enriched from blood (not recorded which). The CDR3 spells CASSFTGAGYNEQFF. In nucleotides, the CDR3 is TGTGCCAGCAGTTTTACAGGGGCAGGGTACAATGAGCAGTTCTTC.